Given below is one TCR beta chain in context. Its antigen is as yet unknown. This table comes from immunoSEQ multiplex PCR, and its TCRdb copy is limited to in-frame clones, with some not included. The sample records about 2.4 million clones, under 95% being singletons. Healthy and HIV-negative, the adult donors had no recent acute infections or vaccinations. Memory CD4+ cells were the fraction left after CD45RA+ naive selection. This sample was taken from a study of shared clonotypes between healthy human individuals. Regarding the study as a whole: Naive subsets generally had larger estimated richness than memory subsets. Sampling covered blood only; tissue repertoires likely differ.

The CDR3 consists of 14 residues. V lost 3 bases to trimming and J lost 3 bases, with 14 bases between them. Germline CDR1 SQVTM, CDR2 ANQGSEA. The genes are TRBV29-1 and TRBJ1-1; possibly TRBD1 for D (5 bases). The source material was naive CD4+ T cells from PBMCs. Stated subset: CD45RA+ positively selected. The clonotype originates from a young man in good health. Some clones in this sample may be carry-over from other donors' samples. The CDR3 DNA reads TGCAGCGTTGAGCGGCAGGGTGCGCACACTGAAGCTTTCTTT. It is translated as CSVERQGAHTEAFF.